This is a list of T cell receptor beta chains from one sample in a study of cytomegalovirus exposure and HLA in healthy donors. The table came from immunoSEQ multiplex PCR; TCRdb's copy has only in-frame clones and leaves some out. Here the sample spans about 250,000 clones, around 65% being singletons. What was sequenced was PBMCs. The receptor set was obtained from a female donor in good health and CMV-seronegative. CDR3s leave out the opening cysteine and the closing phenylalanine or tryptophan. The size field is filled for only some rows; it gives once, few, many or a size class.

TRBJ1-2 NA TRBV5-1 ASSSYPGTGVNYGYT
TRBJ1-2 NA TRBV6-8 ASQGGYT
TRBJ1-1 few TRBV27 ASSSFPNTEAF
TRBJ1-3 NA TRBV28 ASSRDRGSGNTIY
TRBJ2-3 NA TRBV11-3 ASSLGQGTDTQY
TRBJ2-5 NA TRBV7-9 ASSLYGTSVLVETQY
TRBJ1-1 few TRBV5-1 ASSLVRPGDTEAF
TRBJ2-1 NA TRBV28 ASSIRTSGPYNEQF
TRBJ2-7 NA TRBV4-1 ASSSGQPTYEQY
TRBJ2-2 NA TRBV21-1 ASIVAGKNTGELF
TRBJ2-7 NA TRBV7-9 ASGSSGQSPEQY
TRBJ2-2 NA TRBV27 ASRTGRNTGELF
TRBJ2-7 NA TRBV19 ASGDRDEQY
TRBJ2-2 once TRBV19 ASSIPRGAKLF
TRBJ1-5 NA TRBV7-9 ASSPDRGQPQH
TRBJ2-7 once TRBV4-2 ASSQAGGAAYEQY
TRBJ2-7 few TRBV28 ASKWGTSGYEQY